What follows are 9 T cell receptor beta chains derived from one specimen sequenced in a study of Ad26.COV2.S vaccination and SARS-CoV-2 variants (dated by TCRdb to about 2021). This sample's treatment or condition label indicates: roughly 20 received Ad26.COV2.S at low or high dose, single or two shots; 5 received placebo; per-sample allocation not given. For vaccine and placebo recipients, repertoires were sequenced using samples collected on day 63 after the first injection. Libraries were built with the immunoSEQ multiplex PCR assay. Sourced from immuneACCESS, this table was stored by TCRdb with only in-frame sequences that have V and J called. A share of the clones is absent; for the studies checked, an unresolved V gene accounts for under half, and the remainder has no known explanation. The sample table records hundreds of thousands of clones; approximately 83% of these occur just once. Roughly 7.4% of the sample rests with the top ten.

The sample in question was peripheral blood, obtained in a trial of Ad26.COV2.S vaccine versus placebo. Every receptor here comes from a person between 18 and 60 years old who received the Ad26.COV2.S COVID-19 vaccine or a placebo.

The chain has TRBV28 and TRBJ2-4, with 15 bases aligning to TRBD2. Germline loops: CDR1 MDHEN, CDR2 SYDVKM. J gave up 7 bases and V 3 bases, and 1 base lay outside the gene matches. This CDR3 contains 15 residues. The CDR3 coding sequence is TGTGCCAGCAGTTTCGGACTAGCGGGAGGGAACATTCAGTACTTC. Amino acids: CASSFGLAGGNIQYF.

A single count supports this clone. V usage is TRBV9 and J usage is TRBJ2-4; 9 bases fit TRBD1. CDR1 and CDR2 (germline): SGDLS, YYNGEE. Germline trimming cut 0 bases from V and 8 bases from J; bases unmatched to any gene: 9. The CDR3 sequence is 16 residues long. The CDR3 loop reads CASSVDVGQGMDIQYF. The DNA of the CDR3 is TGTGCCAGCAGCGTAGACGTAGGACAGGGGATGGACATTCAGTACTTC.

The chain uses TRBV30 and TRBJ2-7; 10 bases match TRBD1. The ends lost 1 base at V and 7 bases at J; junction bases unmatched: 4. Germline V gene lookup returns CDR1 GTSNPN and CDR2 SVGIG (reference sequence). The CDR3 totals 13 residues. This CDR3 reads CAWSGGQGKEQYF. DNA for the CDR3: TGTGCCTGGAGTGGGGGACAGGGGAAGGAGCAGTACTTC.

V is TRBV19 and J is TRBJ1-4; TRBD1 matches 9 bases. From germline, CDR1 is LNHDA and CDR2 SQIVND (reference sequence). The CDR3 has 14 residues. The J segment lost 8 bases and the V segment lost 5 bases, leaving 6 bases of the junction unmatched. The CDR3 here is CASSWGTGNEKLFF. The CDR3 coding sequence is TGTGCCAGTAGTTGGGGGACAGGGAACGAAAAACTGTTTTTT.

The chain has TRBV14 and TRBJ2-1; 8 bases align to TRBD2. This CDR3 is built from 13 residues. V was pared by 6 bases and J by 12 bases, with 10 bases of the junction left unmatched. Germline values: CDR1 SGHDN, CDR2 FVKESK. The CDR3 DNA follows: TGTGCCAGCAGGGTGGCGGGAGGATCTCGGCAGTTCTTC. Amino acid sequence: CASRVAGGSRQFF.

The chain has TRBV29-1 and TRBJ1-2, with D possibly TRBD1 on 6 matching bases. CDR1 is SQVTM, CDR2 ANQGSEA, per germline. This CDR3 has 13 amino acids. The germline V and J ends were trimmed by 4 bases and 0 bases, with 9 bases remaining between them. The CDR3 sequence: CSVGTGPNYGYTF. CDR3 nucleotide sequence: TGCAGCGTTGGCACAGGGCCTAACTATGGCTACACCTTC.

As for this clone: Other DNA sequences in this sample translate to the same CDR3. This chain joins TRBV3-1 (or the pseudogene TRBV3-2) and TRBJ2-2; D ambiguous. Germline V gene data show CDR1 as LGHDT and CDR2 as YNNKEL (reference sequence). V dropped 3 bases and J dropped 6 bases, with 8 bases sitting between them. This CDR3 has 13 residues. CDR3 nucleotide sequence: TGTGCCAGCAGCCAGGCTAGAGCCGGGGAGCTGTTTTTT. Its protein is CASSQARAGELFF.

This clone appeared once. The CDR3 sequence is CASSLGRGSGNTIYF. In nucleotides, the CDR3 is TGTGCCAGCAGCTTAGGGCGGGGTTCTGGAAACACCATATATTTT. The chain joins TRBV11-2 to TRBJ1-3; no firm D call. This CDR3 has 15 residues. V lost 1 base to trimming and J lost 1 base, with 8 bases between them. Germline lookup yields CDR1 SGHAT and CDR2 FQNNGV.

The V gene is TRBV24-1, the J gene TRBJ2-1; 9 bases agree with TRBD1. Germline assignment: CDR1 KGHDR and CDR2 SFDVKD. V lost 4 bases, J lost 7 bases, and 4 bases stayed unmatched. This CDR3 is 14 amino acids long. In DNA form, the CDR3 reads TGTGCCACCAGTGAAACCGGACAGGGGAATGAGCAGTTCTTC. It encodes CATSETGQGNEQFF.